The clone carrying this T cell receptor beta chain is labeled as medium-sized. The entry originates in a study of OX40 agonist ivuxolimab in advanced cancers. There are 14 residues in the CDR3. The V end lost 3 bases, the J end lost 2 bases, and 10 bases lay between the germline ends. Germline CDR1 is LNHDA and CDR2 is SQIVND (reference sequence). Profiling relied on immunoSEQ multiplex PCR, and the TCRdb table lists in-frame clones only, not all of them. The sample yields about 73,000 clones, approximately 90% seen once. The source was CD4+ or CD8+ T cells sorted from blood, collected in a trial of the OX40 agonist ivuxolimab. The sequence derives from an adult with an advanced solid tumor such as melanoma, head and neck, liver or kidney cancer. V usage is TRBV19 and J usage is TRBJ1-2; D ambiguous. The CDR3 protein is CASSMFDNNYGYTF. The CDR3 DNA is TGTGCCAGTAGTATGTTCGACAACAACTATGGCTACACCTTC.